Listed below are T cell receptor beta chains from one sample, sequenced in a study of OX40 agonist ivuxolimab in advanced cancers. Some clones are missing from TCRdb's copy, which holds only in-frame ones; the method was immunoSEQ multiplex PCR. Of tens of thousands of clones detected, roughly nine tenths appear once; the ten largest clones hold about 0.75%. The starting material was CD4+ or CD8+ T cells sorted from blood, obtained in a trial of the OX40 agonist ivuxolimab. The receptors were sampled from an adult with an advanced solid tumor such as melanoma, head and neck, liver or kidney cancer. Each CDR3 is given with its conserved first and last residue. Fields, in order: clone size, V gene, D gene, J gene, CDR3 DNA, CDR3 protein. A D gene is named only where the DNA matches it firmly. Some rows have no size entry. The others give once, few or many, or a class for an expanded clone.

clone size: few
V gene: TRBV6-5
D gene: NA
J gene: TRBJ1-2
CDR3 DNA: TGTGCCAGCAGGGAAGCTACAGGGAGTCATGGCTACACCTTC
CDR3 protein: CASREATGSHGYTF

clone size: NA
V gene: TRBV9
D gene: TRBD1
J gene: TRBJ2-2
CDR3 DNA: TGTGCCAGCAGCGTACGACAGGGATGGAACACCGGGGAGCTGTTTTTT
CDR3 protein: CASSVRQGWNTGELFF

clone size: NA
V gene: TRBV2
D gene: NA
J gene: TRBJ1-2
CDR3 DNA: TGTGCCAGCAGTGTGGAAAGGGGGGGTGGCTACACCTTC
CDR3 protein: CASSVERGGGYTF

clone size: NA
V gene: TRBV15
D gene: NA
J gene: TRBJ1-2
CDR3 DNA: TGTGCCACCAGCAGAGATAAACAGCATTATGGCTACACCTTC
CDR3 protein: CATSRDKQHYGYTF

clone size: once
V gene: TRBV5-1
D gene: NA
J gene: TRBJ1-1
CDR3 DNA: TGCGCCAGCAGCCCTACGGGGGTCTCGAACACTGAAGCTTTCTTT
CDR3 protein: CASSPTGVSNTEAFF

clone size: once
V gene: TRBV6-1
D gene: NA
J gene: TRBJ1-2
CDR3 DNA: TGTGCCAGCAGTGAATGGAAACCGACGAGTAACTATGGCTACACCTTC
CDR3 protein: CASSEWKPTSNYGYTF

clone size: NA
V gene: TRBV7-2
D gene: TRBD1
J gene: TRBJ1-1
CDR3 DNA: TGTGCCAGCAGCCTTGGACAGGGGGCAGCTAGGACTGAAGCTTTCTTT
CDR3 protein: CASSLGQGAARTEAFF

clone size: few
V gene: TRBV7-3
D gene: NA
J gene: TRBJ2-7
CDR3 DNA: TGTGCCAGCAGCCGCTACATGGCTCCCTACGAGCAGTACTTC
CDR3 protein: CASSRYMAPYEQYF

clone size: NA
V gene: TRBV19
D gene: TRBD2
J gene: TRBJ2-7
CDR3 DNA: TGTGCCAGTAGCTATCTAGCGGGAGGCTACGAGCAGTACTTC
CDR3 protein: CASSYLAGGYEQYF

clone size: NA
V gene: TRBV7-3
D gene: TRBD2
J gene: TRBJ2-5
CDR3 DNA: TGTGCCAGCAGCCCGGGACTAGCCGAGACCCAGTACTTC
CDR3 protein: CASSPGLAETQYF

clone size: NA
V gene: TRBV27
D gene: TRBD1
J gene: TRBJ2-1
CDR3 DNA: TGTGCCAGCAGTTCTGGACAGGGGGGTTTTTCGACTAGTTACAATGAGCAGTTCTTC
CDR3 protein: CASSSGQGGFSTSYNEQFF

clone size: NA
V gene: TRBV14
D gene: TRBD2
J gene: TRBJ2-3
CDR3 DNA: TGTGCCAGCAGCGCGGGACTAGCGGGAGTCCCAGATACGCAGTATTTT
CDR3 protein: CASSAGLAGVPDTQYF

clone size: NA
V gene: TRBV19
D gene: NA
J gene: TRBJ2-2
CDR3 DNA: TGTGCCAGTAGCTCATCGGTCAATGCCGGGGAGCTGTTTTTT
CDR3 protein: CASSSSVNAGELFF

clone size: NA
V gene: TRBV29-1
D gene: NA
J gene: TRBJ2-1
CDR3 DNA: TGCAGCGCCCCGGGGGCGGTTTCCTACAATGAGCAGTTCTTC
CDR3 protein: CSAPGAVSYNEQFF

clone size: NA
V gene: TRBV2
D gene: NA
J gene: TRBJ1-2
CDR3 DNA: TGTGCCAGCAGTGAATGGGAAAGAGGCATCTATGGCTACACCTTC
CDR3 protein: CASSEWERGIYGYTF

clone size: NA
V gene: TRBV9
D gene: TRBD2
J gene: TRBJ2-3
CDR3 DNA: TGTGCCAGCAGCGTAGACACTAGCGGTAGCACAGATACGCAGTATTTT
CDR3 protein: CASSVDTSGSTDTQYF

clone size: NA
V gene: TRBV5-4
D gene: TRBD1
J gene: TRBJ2-1
CDR3 DNA: TGTGCCAGCGGACAGGGCAATGAGCAGTTCTTC
CDR3 protein: CASGQGNEQFF

clone size: few
V gene: TRBV11-2
D gene: TRBD1
J gene: TRBJ1-4
CDR3 DNA: TGTGCCAGCAGCTGGGGACAGTACAGTAAGAATGAAAAACTGTTTTTT
CDR3 protein: CASSWGQYSKNEKLFF

clone size: NA
V gene: TRBV6-1
D gene: NA
J gene: TRBJ2-1
CDR3 DNA: TGTGCCAGCAGTGGACAGACCTACAATGAGCAGTTCTTC
CDR3 protein: CASSGQTYNEQFF

clone size: NA
V gene: TRBV28
D gene: TRBD1
J gene: TRBJ1-4
CDR3 DNA: TGTGCCAGCAGCATACCGGGACAGGGAGGTGAAAAACTGTTTTTT
CDR3 protein: CASSIPGQGGEKLFF

clone size: NA
V gene: TRBV28
D gene: NA
J gene: TRBJ1-6
CDR3 DNA: TGTGCCAGCAGAACAGGGCAGCGTTCACCCCTCCACTTT
CDR3 protein: CASRTGQRSPLHF

clone size: NA
V gene: TRBV5-1
D gene: NA
J gene: TRBJ2-3
CDR3 DNA: TGCGCCAGCAGCTTGGATGGTTCCACCCCCGGCGATACGCAGTATTTT
CDR3 protein: CASSLDGSTPGDTQYF

clone size: NA
V gene: TRBV7-2
D gene: NA
J gene: TRBJ2-2
CDR3 DNA: TGTGCCAGCAGCCCTCAGCACGGCACCGGGGAGCTGTTTTTT
CDR3 protein: CASSPQHGTGELFF

clone size: NA
V gene: TRBV29-1
D gene: TRBD1
J gene: TRBJ2-7
CDR3 DNA: TGCAGCTCCCGATTGACAGGGGTGGACGAGCAGTACTTC
CDR3 protein: CSSRLTGVDEQYF

clone size: NA
V gene: TRBV9
D gene: NA
J gene: TRBJ2-3
CDR3 DNA: TGTGCCAGCAGCGTAGACCTGGGGATGACAGATACGCAGTATTTT
CDR3 protein: CASSVDLGMTDTQYF

clone size: NA
V gene: TRBV11-2
D gene: NA
J gene: TRBJ2-3
CDR3 DNA: TGTGCCAGCAGCCCCTCCTATAGTCGGGGAGCGTCAGCAGATACGCAGTATTTT
CDR3 protein: CASSPSYSRGASADTQYF

clone size: NA
V gene: TRBV4-2
D gene: TRBD1
J gene: TRBJ2-7
CDR3 DNA: TGTGCCAGCAGCCAAGGGGAGGGGACAGGGGATAAAGAGCAGTACTTC
CDR3 protein: CASSQGEGTGDKEQYF

clone size: NA
V gene: TRBV27
D gene: TRBD1
J gene: TRBJ1-3
CDR3 DNA: TGTGCCAGCAGCCCTCGGGACAGAGGAAACACCATATATTTT
CDR3 protein: CASSPRDRGNTIYF

clone size: NA
V gene: TRBV5-1
D gene: NA
J gene: TRBJ2-5
CDR3 DNA: TGCGCCAGCAGCTTGGGGCGCGCGATGGGAGAGACCCAGTACTTC
CDR3 protein: CASSLGRAMGETQYF

clone size: NA
V gene: TRBV27
D gene: NA
J gene: TRBJ1-2
CDR3 DNA: TGTGCCAGCAGTTTATCCCCCCAGACAGCTGCTGGTGGCTACACCTTC
CDR3 protein: CASSLSPQTAAGGYTF

clone size: NA
V gene: TRBV10-3
D gene: NA
J gene: TRBJ2-7
CDR3 DNA: TGTGCCATCAGTGAGTCGGAGGTCCCCTACGAGCAGTACTTC
CDR3 protein: CAISESEVPYEQYF

clone size: NA
V gene: TRBV2
D gene: NA
J gene: TRBJ1-5
CDR3 DNA: TGTGCCAGCAGTGGGACGGGGATCCAGCCCCAGCATTTT
CDR3 protein: CASSGTGIQPQHF

clone size: NA
V gene: TRBV21-1
D gene: NA
J gene: TRBJ1-5
CDR3 DNA: TGTGCCAGCAGCAAAGCAGAGGAGAATCAGCCCCAGCATTTT
CDR3 protein: CASSKAEENQPQHF

clone size: NA
V gene: TRBV7-5
D gene: NA
J gene: TRBJ2-7
CDR3 DNA: TGTGTCAGAAGCTTATGGTACCTACGAGATCTAAGCGAGCAGTACTTC
CDR3 protein: CVRSLWYLRDLSEQYF

clone size: NA
V gene: TRBV11-2
D gene: NA
J gene: TRBJ1-1
CDR3 DNA: TGTGCCAGCAGCCGGGTCCCCAACGCTGAAGCTTTCTTT
CDR3 protein: CASSRVPNAEAFF

clone size: NA
V gene: TRBV6-6
D gene: NA
J gene: TRBJ1-5
CDR3 DNA: TGTGCCAGCAGTAAAAGTGATAGCAATCAGCCCCAGCATTTT
CDR3 protein: CASSKSDSNQPQHF

clone size: NA
V gene: TRBV5-1
D gene: NA
J gene: TRBJ1-2
CDR3 DNA: TGCGCCAGCAGCCCAAGTGGACGAACTAACTATGGCTACACCTTC
CDR3 protein: CASSPSGRTNYGYTF

clone size: NA
V gene: TRBV4-2
D gene: TRBD2
J gene: TRBJ2-1
CDR3 DNA: TGTGCCAGCAGCCAAGATCTGCGACTAGCGGACAATGAGCAGTTCTTC
CDR3 protein: CASSQDLRLADNEQFF

clone size: NA
V gene: TRBV4-2
D gene: TRBD2
J gene: TRBJ2-6
CDR3 DNA: TGTGCCAGCAGCCGGACTAGCGGGACTGGGGCCAACGTCCTGACTTTC
CDR3 protein: CASSRTSGTGANVLTF

clone size: NA
V gene: TRBV5-1
D gene: NA
J gene: TRBJ1-2
CDR3 DNA: TGCGCCAGCAGCTTGGGTTTCCCAGGGTACGGCTACACCTTC
CDR3 protein: CASSLGFPGYGYTF

clone size: NA
V gene: TRBV5-1
D gene: NA
J gene: TRBJ1-2
CDR3 DNA: TGCGCCAGCAGCCCGGATCGGGATCTCTATGGCTACACCTTC
CDR3 protein: CASSPDRDLYGYTF

clone size: NA
V gene: TRBV2
D gene: NA
J gene: TRBJ1-1
CDR3 DNA: TGTGCCAGCAGCGTAAGGGACATAATGAACACTGAAGCTTTCTTT
CDR3 protein: CASSVRDIMNTEAFF

clone size: NA
V gene: TRBV4-3
D gene: NA
J gene: TRBJ2-3
CDR3 DNA: TGCGCCAGCAGCCATGAAACTCGCTCCACAGATACGCAGTATTTT
CDR3 protein: CASSHETRSTDTQYF

clone size: NA
V gene: TRBV5-8
D gene: NA
J gene: TRBJ2-6
CDR3 DNA: TGTGCCAGCAGCTTCGGAGGGGCCAACGTCCTGACTTTC
CDR3 protein: CASSFGGANVLTF

clone size: NA
V gene: TRBV6-1
D gene: NA
J gene: TRBJ1-2
CDR3 DNA: TGTGCCAGCAGTCCCAGGGGTGGAAGCTATGGCTACACCTTC
CDR3 protein: CASSPRGGSYGYTF

clone size: NA
V gene: TRBV14
D gene: NA
J gene: TRBJ2-5
CDR3 DNA: TGTGCCAGCAGCCAAGGGACGGTCCTAACCCAGTACTTC
CDR3 protein: CASSQGTVLTQYF

clone size: NA
V gene: TRBV6-6
D gene: TRBD1
J gene: TRBJ2-3
CDR3 DNA: TGTGCCAGCAGTTACTCCAGACAGGGGACAGATACGCAGTATTTT
CDR3 protein: CASSYSRQGTDTQYF

clone size: NA
V gene: TRBV28
D gene: NA
J gene: TRBJ2-3
CDR3 DNA: TGTGCCAGCAGTTTAATAGGGGGAAGCACAGATACGCAGTATTTT
CDR3 protein: CASSLIGGSTDTQYF

clone size: NA
V gene: TRBV18
D gene: NA
J gene: TRBJ2-2
CDR3 DNA: TGTGCCAGCTCACCACAGGGACGACCCCTGACCGGGGAGCTGTTTTTT
CDR3 protein: CASSPQGRPLTGELFF

clone size: NA
V gene: TRBV4-3
D gene: TRBD1
J gene: TRBJ2-1
CDR3 DNA: TGCGCCAGCAGCTTACAGGACAGGGGGCGAATCCAGTTCTTC
CDR3 protein: CASSLQDRGRIQFF

clone size: NA
V gene: TRBV5-1
D gene: NA
J gene: TRBJ2-3
CDR3 DNA: TGCGCCAGCAGCTTGGCGGCTGGACGCACAGATACGCAGTATTTT
CDR3 protein: CASSLAAGRTDTQYF

clone size: few
V gene: TRBV11-3
D gene: NA
J gene: TRBJ2-5
CDR3 DNA: TGTGCCAGCAGCTTAGGTAGCAGGGAGACCCAGTACTTC
CDR3 protein: CASSLGSRETQYF

clone size: NA
V gene: TRBV5-4
D gene: NA
J gene: TRBJ2-7
CDR3 DNA: TGTGCCAGCACCTCCCCTGGGGGTTCCGAGCAGTACTTC
CDR3 protein: CASTSPGGSEQYF

clone size: NA
V gene: TRBV2
D gene: NA
J gene: TRBJ1-1
CDR3 DNA: TGTGCCAGCATTCCGGGACAATTAAACACTGAAGCTTTCTTT
CDR3 protein: CASIPGQLNTEAFF

clone size: NA
V gene: TRBV19
D gene: NA
J gene: TRBJ2-1
CDR3 DNA: TGTGCCAGTAGATCAGGGTGGAACGCCTACAATGAGCAGTTCTTC
CDR3 protein: CASRSGWNAYNEQFF

clone size: NA
V gene: TRBV9
D gene: TRBD1
J gene: TRBJ2-3
CDR3 DNA: TGTGCCAGCAGCTTAACAGGGGTGGTGGATACGCAGTATTTT
CDR3 protein: CASSLTGVVDTQYF

clone size: NA
V gene: TRBV9
D gene: NA
J gene: TRBJ2-3
CDR3 DNA: TGTGCCAGCAGCGTAGGGGCAGGGGGGTCGGGCACAGATACGCAGTATTTT
CDR3 protein: CASSVGAGGSGTDTQYF